This is a list of T cell receptor beta chains from one sample in a study of cytotoxic CD8 clonotypes in ibrutinib-treated CLL. Profiled with immunoSEQ multiplex PCR; TCRdb holds only in-frame clones, not every one. The data show more than 70,000 clones, with roughly 77% seen just once and approximately 5% held by the top ten. This sample comprised PBMCs, obtained after 12 months of ibrutinib treatment. The receptors shown here come from a human donor with chronic lymphocytic leukemia. Each CDR3 is given with its conserved first and last residue. A D gene is named only where the DNA matches it firmly. Clone size is not always given. Where it is, it says once, few, many or a class for expanded clones.

V	size	J	D	CDR3	DNA
TRBV5-1	few	TRBJ2-3	NA	CASRALRAGLSTDTQYF	TGCGCCAGCAGGGCCCTCCGTGCGGGACTCAGCACAGATACGCAGTATTTT
TRBV5-1	NA	TRBJ2-5	NA	CASSLEGPPAETQYF	TGCGCCAGCAGCTTGGAGGGCCCCCCGGCAGAGACCCAGTACTTC
TRBV18	NA	TRBJ2-6	TRBD2	CASSPVGEGSGANVLTF	TGTGCCAGCTCACCGGTCGGGGAGGGGTCTGGGGCCAACGTCCTGACTTTC
TRBV9	NA	TRBJ1-3	NA	CASSGTRGAGNTIYF	TGTGCCAGCAGCGGCACCCGGGGGGCTGGAAACACCATATATTTT
TRBV5-6	once	TRBJ2-3	NA	CASSLANGRGWWTDTQYF	TGTGCCAGCAGCTTGGCCAATGGCAGGGGTTGGTGGACAGATACGCAGTATTTT
TRBV5-1	NA	TRBJ2-7	NA	CASSLGQDEQYF	TGCGCCAGCAGCTTGGGCCAGGACGAGCAGTACTTC
TRBV7-9	NA	TRBJ2-7	TRBD1	CASSLGQGGAYEQYF	TGTGCCAGCAGCTTGGGACAGGGGGGCGCCTACGAGCAGTACTTC
TRBV10-3	NA	TRBJ1-4	TRBD1	CAISATGVRGDTNEKLFF	TGTGCCATCAGTGCCACAGGGGTCAGGGGGGACACTAATGAAAAACTGTTTTTT
TRBV2	once	TRBJ1-5	NA	CASQETGSNQPQHF	TGTGCCAGCCAAGAGACCGGTAGCAATCAGCCCCAGCATTTT
TRBV28	NA	TRBJ2-3	NA	CATDGDTDTQYF	TGTGCCACCGACGGGGACACAGATACGCAGTATTTT
TRBV11-1	NA	TRBJ2-3	NA	CASSLGAYAQYF	TGTGCCAGCAGCTTAGGGGCGTACGCGCAGTATTTT
TRBV5-1	once	TRBJ2-3	NA	CASSLVSGPSTDTQYF	TGCGCCAGCAGCTTGGTGTCGGGACCTAGCACAGATACGCAGTATTTT
TRBV6-5	once	TRBJ2-7	NA	CASSYGREGVYEQYF	TGTGCCAGCAGTTACGGCAGGGAGGGGGTGTACGAGCAGTACTTC
TRBV5-6	many	TRBJ2-1	TRBD2	CASSPALAGGDEQFF	TGTGCCAGCAGCCCGGCCCTAGCGGGAGGCGATGAGCAGTTCTTC
TRBV27	NA	TRBJ2-1	TRBD1	CASSPRTGSYNEQFF	TGTGCCAGCAGCCCCCGGACAGGGTCTTACAATGAGCAGTTCTTC